This passage covers 24 T cell receptor beta chains from one sample sequenced in a study of blood T cell repertoires in COVID-19. Only in-frame clones appear in the TCRdb table, and some are missing; sequencing was by immunoSEQ multiplex PCR. The table includes about 190,000 clones, around 80% detected once. The specimen was peripheral blood. The origin of the receptors is a woman at least 80 years old with active or convalescent COVID-19.

The chain couples TRBV3-1 (or the pseudogene TRBV3-2) to TRBJ1-2; perhaps TRBD1 as D (5 bases). Germline V gives CDR1 LGHDT, CDR2 YNNKEL (reference sequence). CDR3 size: 16 residues. Trimming pared 0 bases from V and 7 bases from J, leaving 18 bases between. CDR3 sequence (DNA): TGTGCCAGCAGCCAAGATGTCCTGAGCAGGGCCGTTGGCTACACCTTC. Translating gives CASSQDVLSRAVGYTF.

This chain joins TRBV3-1 (or the pseudogene TRBV3-2) and TRBJ2-2, with 13 bases lining up with TRBD2. The CDR3 runs to 21 residues. The germline V gene has CDR1 LGHDT and CDR2 YNNKEL (reference sequence). V was pared by 0 bases and J by 1 base, with 11 bases of the junction left unmatched. The CDR3 coding sequence is TGTGCCAGCAGCCAAGATCCGTTAGGACTAGCGGGGGCCATGAACACCGGGGAGCTGTTTTTT. Residues: CASSQDPLGLAGAMNTGELFF.

This clone has a handful of counts. This sequence joins TRBV29-1 and TRBJ1-1; D unclear. The ends were cut back, 6 bases at V and 0 bases at J, with 11 bases in the middle. Germline CDR1 is SQVTM and CDR2 is ANQGSEA. CDR3 length equals 13 residues. The CDR3 region has the DNA TGCAGCGTCGCCTGGGCCATGAACACTGAAGCTTTCTTT. It translates to CSVAWAMNTEAFF.

This clone was seen more than once but under ten times. The V call is TRBV10-2, the J call TRBJ1-6; 7 bases are shared with TRBD1. The CDR3 sequence is 16 residues long. With V trimmed by 3 bases and J by 4 bases, 6 bases remained unmatched. Germline-derived CDR1 and CDR2 are WSHSY and SAAADI. CDR3 in amino acids: CASSDRDSRYNSPLHF. For the CDR3, the DNA is TGCGCCAGCAGTGACCGGGACAGCAGGTATAATTCACCCCTCCACTTT.

This chain uses TRBV6-5 with TRBJ2-7, with 8 bases fitting TRBD1. After removal of 8 bases from V and 1 base from J, the junction contained 10 bases not matched to a gene. The germline V gene encodes CDR1 MNHEY and CDR2 SVGAGI. The CDR3 loop spans 15 amino acids. CDR3 in amino acids: CASGPGTGLSYEQYF. CDR3 sequence (DNA): TGTGCCAGCGGCCCCGGGACAGGCCTTTCCTACGAGCAGTACTTC.

The V and J genes are TRBV19 and TRBJ1-4; TRBD1 aligns across 8 bases. The V and J ends lost 5 bases and 8 bases, in that order; junction bases with no gene match: 4. The germline V gene has CDR1 LNHDA and CDR2 SQIVND (reference sequence). The CDR3 runs to 13 residues. DNA for the CDR3: TGTGCCAGTAGTCCGGACAGGGCGGAAAAACTGTTTTTT. Its protein product is CASSPDRAEKLFF.

This chain links TRBV19 with TRBJ2-1, with TRBD2 identical over 8 bases. The CDR3 has 15 amino acids. After removal of 6 bases from V and 10 bases from J, the junction contained 14 bases not matched to a gene. The germline CDR1 and CDR2 sequences are LNHDA and SQIVND (reference sequence). CDR3 in amino acids: CASRFGTSSLGEQFF. In DNA form, the CDR3 reads TGTGCCAGTAGGTTTGGGACTAGTTCGTTGGGCGAGCAGTTCTTC.

The chain joins TRBV6-6 to TRBJ2-1; D call uncertain. The CDR3 runs 15 residues. Trimming stripped 6 bases from V and 1 base from J, with 13 bases between. Germline V gives CDR1 MNHNY, CDR2 SVGAGI (reference sequence). CDR3: CASSSPDLSYNEQFF. For the CDR3, the DNA is TGTGCCAGCAGCTCGCCCGATCTATCCTACAATGAGCAGTTCTTC.

This chain joins TRBV29-1 and TRBJ1-3; D gene unclear. CDR3 size: 13 residues. CDR1 and CDR2 (germline): SQVTM, ANQGSEA. V was trimmed by 5 bases and J by 0 bases, leaving 8 bases between them. The CDR3 reads CSVSTSSGNTIYF. The CDR3 bases are TGCAGCGTTTCTACGAGCTCTGGAAACACCATATATTTT.

This chain connects TRBV11-2 to TRBJ1-6; 11 bases map to TRBD1. V dropped 5 bases and J dropped 8; count of bases not matched to a gene: 2. Germline values: CDR1 SGHAT, CDR2 FQNNGV. This CDR3 is 14 amino acids long. This chain's CDR3 is CASSGQGAYSPLHF. CDR3 sequence (DNA): TGTGCCAGCAGCGGACAGGGGGCTTATTCACCCCTCCACTTT.

This clone was observed many times. This chain joins TRBV20-1 and TRBJ2-2; D is uncertain. CDR1 is DFQATT and CDR2 is SNEGSKA in the germline V gene (reference sequence). V lost 3 bases and J 2 bases, leaving 7 bases between the germline ends. The CDR3 loop spans 13 amino acids. DNA for the CDR3: TGCAGTGCTAGTTCAGGCAACACCGGGGAGCTGTTTTTT. Residues: CSASSGNTGELFF.

This clone was observed a handful of times. The chain uses TRBV28 and TRBJ1-3; D uncertain. The CDR3 totals 14 residues. Germline V gene data show CDR1 as MDHEN and CDR2 as SYDVKM. Trimming cost V 8 bases and J 0 bases, with 11 bases left between them. CDR3 sequence reads: CASQRLGSGNTIYF. The CDR3 bases are TGTGCCAGCCAGAGACTCGGCTCTGGAAACACCATATATTTT.

The V call is TRBV9, the J call TRBJ1-1; 7 nucleotides line up with TRBD1. V lost 4 bases and J lost 8; bases outside the gene matches: 11. CDR1 and CDR2 (germline): SGDLS, YYNGEE. CDR3 length: 14 residues. The CDR3 bases are TGTGCCAGCAGCTCCCGACAGGGAACTGGGGAAGCTTTCTTT. Encoded protein: CASSSRQGTGEAFF.

The chain couples TRBV6-5 to TRBJ1-6; TRBD1 matches at 11 bases. V shed 11 bases and J 10 bases; nucleotides not matched to a gene: 10. The CDR3 totals 14 residues. Germline V gene lookup returns CDR1 MNHEY and CDR2 SVGAGI. This CDR3 is CAVRTGGARSPLHF. The CDR3 bases are TGTGCCGTTCGGACAGGGGGCGCGAGGTCACCCCTCCACTTT.

The CDR3 here is CASSLGAAFEAFF. The CDR3 DNA follows: TGTGCCAGCAGCTTAGGTGCGGCGTTTGAAGCTTTCTTT. This sequence joins TRBV7-2 and TRBJ1-1; D remains ambiguous. In germline, CDR1 is SGHTA, CDR2 FQGNSA. V shed 1 base and J shed 7 bases, with 10 bases lying between them. The CDR3 runs 13 residues.

V is TRBV4-1 and J is TRBJ1-2; possibly TRBD1 for D (5 bases). The germline gives CDR1 MGHRA, CDR2 YSYEKL. The V end lost 1 base, the J end lost 4 bases, and 16 bases lay between the germline ends. The CDR3 consists of 16 residues. The CDR3 DNA sequence: TGCGCCAGCAGCCAAGCAGGCGGGGGAGATTCCTATGGCTACACCTTC. This codes for CASSQAGGGDSYGYTF.

The genes are TRBV9 and TRBJ2-7; the D gene is possibly TRBD1 (5 bases). Germline lookup yields CDR1 SGDLS and CDR2 YYNGEE. This CDR3 has 15 amino acids. Deletions cut 3 bases from V and 2 bases from J, with 15 bases between. The CDR3 is CASSALGAGTYEQYF. In DNA, the CDR3 is TGTGCCAGCAGCGCGTTAGGGGCAGGTACCTACGAGCAGTACTTC.

The V gene is TRBV2, the J gene TRBJ1-1; perhaps TRBD1 as D (6 bases). Trimming removed 5 bases from V and 1 base from J, with 11 bases in between. The CDR3 runs 14 residues. Germline assignment: CDR1 SNHLY and CDR2 FYNNEI. CDR3: CASSFVDRNTEAFF. As DNA, the CDR3 is TGTGCCAGCAGTTTCGTGGACAGGAACACTGAAGCTTTCTTT.

In nucleotides, the CDR3 is TGTGCCAGCAGTGAGATTCTACAAGAGACCCAGTACTTC. Translating it yields CASSEILQETQYF. V is TRBV6-1 and J is TRBJ2-5; D ambiguous. Trimming pared 3 bases from V and 2 bases from J, leaving 7 bases between. Germline CDR1 MNHNS, CDR2 SASEGT. The CDR3 runs 13 residues.

J is TRBJ1-6 and V is TRBV5-1; 7 bases are a match to TRBD1. The CDR3 extends over 14 amino acids. V shed 4 bases, J shed 7 bases, and the junction held 5 bases outside the gene matches. Germline assignment: CDR1 SGHRS and CDR2 YFSETQ. DNA of the CDR3: TGCGCCAGCAGCGAGACAGGGACGAATTCACCCCTCCACTTT. Residues: CASSETGTNSPLHF.

The chain carries TRBV6-5 and TRBJ1-1; no firm D call. Trimming pared 6 bases from V and 3 bases from J, leaving 17 bases between. CDR3 length: 15 amino acids. Germline CDR1 and CDR2: MNHEY and SVGAGI. CDR3 bases: TGTGCCAGCAGCCACAGCCCGCGAACGTACACTGAAGCTTTCTTT. Amino acids: CASSHSPRTYTEAFF.

This clone was observed a few times. This chain joins TRBV7-9 and TRBJ1-5, with a tentative D call TRBD1 (5 bases). CDR1 is SEHNR, CDR2 FQNEAQ, per germline (reference sequence). The CDR3 consists of 14 residues. Trimming stripped 5 bases from V and 3 bases from J, with 11 bases between. The CDR3 here is CASSAGPFNQPQHF. The CDR3, as DNA: TGTGCCAGCAGCGCGGGACCGTTCAATCAGCCCCAGCATTTT.

V is TRBV5-4 and J is TRBJ1-4; 7 nucleotides match TRBD1. CDR1 is SGHNT, CDR2 YYREEE, per germline (reference sequence). Trimming removed 0 bases from V and 7 bases from J; junction bases left unmatched: 6. The CDR3 length is 15 residues. DNA of the CDR3: TGTGCCAGCAGCTTGGGGCGACAGGGTGGTGAAAAACTGTTTTTT. Protein product: CASSLGRQGGEKLFF.

The chain joins TRBV28 to TRBJ1-4; perhaps TRBD1 as D (6 bases). The CDR3 runs 16 residues. CDR1 and CDR2 (germline): MDHEN, SYDVKM. V lost 4 bases, J lost 3 bases, and 15 bases lay in between. DNA of the CDR3: TGTGCCAGCAGTTCCCACCGAGGGGGGGCTAATGAAAAACTGTTTTTT. Residues: CASSSHRGGANEKLFF.